The T cell receptor (beta chain) described here comes from a study of shared clonotypes between healthy human individuals. This table comes from immunoSEQ multiplex PCR, and its TCRdb copy is limited to in-frame clones, with some not included. The sample records about a million clones, about three quarters being singletons. This CDR3 has 20 residues. From germline, CDR1 is ENHRY and CDR2 SYGVKD. V lost 9 bases and J lost 0, with 32 bases in between. The sequence was collected from a man between 18 and 35 years old in good health. V usage is TRBV10-3 and J usage is TRBJ1-2; a possible D gene is TRBD1 (5 bases). The sequenced sample consisted of memory CD4+ T cells sorted from blood. Subset here: CD45RA-negative fraction. In nucleotides, the CDR3 is TGTGCCATGAGGGGCCCGCAACCGGACGGTGAGTCCGCCGCTAACTATGGCTACACCTTC. Translating it yields CAMRGPQPDGESAANYGYTF.